These 4 T cell receptor beta chains were sequenced from one sample in a study of T cells in Graves' hyperthyroidism and ophthalmopathy (dated by TCRdb to between 2018 and 2020). Receptor amplification or capture employed multiplex PCR. Data came from an Illumina HiSeq 2000. The TCR beta CDR3 regions were amplified from the RNA transcripts. The first round of RT-PCR for the TCR CDR3 was performed with the HTBI primer set and the Qiagen OneStep RT-PCR kit. Using fastp trimming at Q25 and MiXCR clonotype assembly, TCRdb reanalyzed the public sequencing data and kept in-frame beta chains. Every distinct CDR3 protein forms one entry, paired with its most common genes and DNA. The sample table records 650,000 to 850,000 distinct CDR3 sequences; over 15% of these occur just once. In total, the top ten clones hold 16% of the sample. The specimen was blood. These receptors were obtained from a woman between 50 and 59 years old with Graves' hyperthyroidism that later progressed to Graves' ophthalmopathy.

This clonotype was counted a few times. The chain combines TRBV6-1 with TRBJ1-2; D possibly corresponds to TRBD1 (6 bases). Per the germline V gene, CDR1 is MNHNS and CDR2 is SASEGT. Trimming pared 6 bases from V and 3 bases from J, leaving 17 bases between. The CDR3 length is 15 residues. CDR3 region: CASRAGWGLDYGYTF. CDR3 nucleotides: TGTGCCAGCAGAGCCGGATGGGGGCTGGACTATGGCTACACCTTC.

Many counts were recorded for this clonotype. This chain links TRBV20-1 with TRBJ1-2, with 8 bases fitting TRBD1. Germline assignment: CDR1 DFQATT and CDR2 SNEGSKA (reference sequence). CDR3 length equals 16 residues. Unmatched junction bases numbered 15, after V lost 5 bases and J lost 4 bases. The CDR3 sequence: CSARADGQGLFYGYTF. The CDR3 nucleotides are TGCAGTGCTCGCGCAGACGGACAGGGTTTGTTCTATGGCTACACCTTC.

The J gene is TRBJ1-5, the V gene TRBV5-1; D not resolved. There are 14 residues in the CDR3. Germline V gives CDR1 SGHRS, CDR2 YFSETQ. Trimming cost V 4 bases and J 3 bases, with 11 bases left between them. Here the CDR3 reads CASSPGINNQPQHF. The DNA for the CDR3 is TGCGCCAGCAGCCCCGGAATCAACAATCAGCCCCAGCATTTT.

This clonotype was picked up many times. This CDR3 reads CASSLTIQGLDYGYTF. The CDR3 DNA reads TGTGCCAGCAGCCTCACTATCCAGGGGCTGGACTATGGCTACACCTTC. The chain couples TRBV7-9 to TRBJ1-2; the D gene is possibly TRBD1 (6 bases). Germline V CDR1 and CDR2: SEHNR, FQNEAQ (reference sequence). V dropped 5 bases and J dropped 3 bases, with 19 bases sitting between them. The CDR3 has 16 residues.